The rows below give T cell receptor beta chains drawn from one sample of a study of shared clonotypes between healthy human individuals. This table comes from immunoSEQ multiplex PCR, and its TCRdb copy is limited to in-frame clones, with some not included. Counted here are more than 850,000 clones, about 84% occurring once; the ten biggest clones make up approximately 0.52%. Input material: memory CD4+ T cells from PBMCs. These receptors originate from a man aged 18 to 30 in good health. Some clones in this sample may be carry-over from other donors' samples. Both conserved end residues are part of each CDR3. The D gene is left open where the match is weak. Size is stated for part of the rows, as once, few or many counts, or as a class when the clone is expanded.

d_gene,abundance,j_gene,v_gene,CDR3nt,CDR3aa
-,-,TRBJ1-1,TRBV30,TGTGCCTGGACCCCGGACAGCGAAGCTTTCTTT,CAWTPDSEAFF
TRBD1,-,TRBJ2-1,TRBV6-1,TGTGCCAGCAGTGTCGACAGGGGGCGGCGGTTCTTC,CASSVDRGRRFF
-,-,TRBJ1-2,TRBV5-1,TGCGCCAGCAGCTTGGAGAGGACAGCTAATGGCTACACCTTC,CASSLERTANGYTF
-,-,TRBJ2-3,TRBV7-2,TGTGCCAGCAGCTTAAGTACCTTAAGCACAGATACGCAGTATTTT,CASSLSTLSTDTQYF
-,-,TRBJ2-7,TRBV4-1,TGCGCCAGCAGCCAAGATCTGGGAGATAGGGTCACCAGGTCCTACGAGCAGTACTTC,CASSQDLGDRVTRSYEQYF
-,-,TRBJ2-2,TRBV7-9,TGTGCCAGCAGCTCCCCCGAGGGCCGACACACCGGGGAGCTGTTTTTT,CASSSPEGRHTGELFF
TRBD1,-,TRBJ1-4,TRBV30,TGTGCCTGGAGTGTAAAGGGGGCCCAATTCGAAAAACTGTTTTTT,CAWSVKGAQFEKLFF
TRBD1,-,TRBJ2-5,TRBV10-3,TGTGCCATCAGTGAGTCGACAGGGGGAGGCCAAGAGACCCAGTACTTC,CAISESTGGGQETQYF
-,few,TRBJ1-1,TRBV4-1,TGCGCCAGCAGCCAAGTCCACATCGACACTGAAGCTTTCTTT,CASSQVHIDTEAFF
-,once,TRBJ2-7,TRBV6-1,TGTGCCAGCAGTGTTTTTATGGCGGCAGGGGAAAACGAGCAGTACTTC,CASSVFMAAGENEQYF
-,-,TRBJ2-1,TRBV7-9,TGTGCCAGCAGCTTAAGAGGCGAAGCAAACTACAATGAGCAGTTCTTC,CASSLRGEANYNEQFF
-,-,TRBJ2-1,TRBV11-2,TGTGCCAGCAGTCCCCGGAGCCGGGCCTCGGAGGGGGAGCAGTTCTTC,CASSPRSRASEGEQFF
-,-,TRBJ2-7,TRBV10-3,TGTGCCATCAGTGAGTCGGTGGAGGGGCACTACGAGCAGTACTTC,CAISESVEGHYEQYF
TRBD1,-,TRBJ2-5,TRBV9,TGTGCCAGCAGCGACACAGGACAGGGCTTAGAGACCCAGTACTTC,CASSDTGQGLETQYF
-,-,TRBJ2-5,TRBV5-1,TGCGCCAGCAGCGAAGGGTCTGGGGAGACCCAGTACTTC,CASSEGSGETQYF
TRBD1,-,TRBJ2-1,TRBV4-3,TGCGCCAGCAGCCAAGCCCAGGACAGGAACTACAATGAGCAGTTCTTC,CASSQAQDRNYNEQFF
-,-,TRBJ1-4,TRBV30,TGTGCCTGGAGTTCCACCGGAAAACTGTTTTTT,CAWSSTGKLFF
-,-,TRBJ2-5,TRBV7-3,TGTGCCAGCAGCCCCCAAAGGAGCGCTGAGACCCAGTACTTC,CASSPQRSAETQYF
-,once,TRBJ2-5,TRBV5-3,TGTGCCAGAAGCTTGATCGTTGCTAGCGCCCCTGAATTTAGGGAGACCCAGTACTTC,CARSLIVASAPEFRETQYF
TRBD1,-,TRBJ1-4,TRBV28,TGTGCCAGCAGCCGCGCGACAGGGGCCTATAATGAAAAACTGTTTTTT,CASSRATGAYNEKLFF
-,few,TRBJ2-7,TRBV7-3,TGTGCCAGCAGCCCCTCACTTTGGGTGGGCGAGCAGTACTTC,CASSPSLWVGEQYF
-,-,TRBJ1-1,TRBV10-3,TGTGCCATCAGTGGGAGCGTGATGAACACTGAAGCTTTCTTT,CAISGSVMNTEAFF
-,-,TRBJ1-3,TRBV6-4,TGTGCCAGCAGGGGGCCGGGGACCTATCTTTTTTCTGGAAACACCATATATTTT,CASRGPGTYLFSGNTIYF
-,-,TRBJ2-5,TRBV28,TGTGCCAGCAGTTCGGGGACAGCAGCGGGGGAGACCCAGTACTTC,CASSSGTAAGETQYF
TRBD2,-,TRBJ2-3,TRBV14,TGTGCCAGCAGCCTAATGGCGGGAGCGGATACGCAGTATTTT,CASSLMAGADTQYF
-,-,TRBJ1-3,TRBV5-1,TGCGCCAGCAGCTTGGAACCGGGGCCCGGAAACACCATATATTTT,CASSLEPGPGNTIYF
-,-,TRBJ1-1,TRBV19,TGTGCCAGTAGTATAGGGGGAGGGGCTGAAGCTTTCTTT,CASSIGGGAEAFF
-,few,TRBJ1-5,TRBV2,TGTGCCTCAGCCAGGAGTTATAGCAATCAGCCCCAGCATTTT,CASARSYSNQPQHF
-,-,TRBJ1-1,TRBV18,TGTGCCAGCTCACCGTATCTGGAGAACACTGAAGCTTTCTTT,CASSPYLENTEAFF
-,many,TRBJ2-7,TRBV13,TGTGCCAGCAGCCCGCTGGGGGTCTACGAGCAGTACTTC,CASSPLGVYEQYF
-,-,TRBJ2-5,TRBV5-1,TGCGCCAGCAGCCCCGGAGGTCCGGAGACCCAGTACTTC,CASSPGGPETQYF
-,-,TRBJ2-7,TRBV29-1,TGCAGCGCGACCGCCGGGACGAATTTCTACGAGCAGTACTTC,CSATAGTNFYEQYF
-,-,TRBJ1-2,TRBV25-1,TGTGCCAGCAGTAGAGGGGGAGGGGCCATGGGGTATGGCTACACCTTC,CASSRGGGAMGYGYTF
-,-,TRBJ1-2,TRBV29-1,TGCAGCGTTGGCAGGGACTATGGCTACACCTTC,CSVGRDYGYTF
TRBD2,-,TRBJ2-2,TRBV7-9,TGTGCCAGCAGCTTAGGTAGCGGGAGGCTTTTAAACACCGGGGAGCTGTTTTTT,CASSLGSGRLLNTGELFF
TRBD2,-,TRBJ2-1,TRBV4-2,TGTGCCAGCAGCCAAGATGCGGCTAGCGGGAGTAATGAGCAGTTCTTC,CASSQDAASGSNEQFF
-,once,TRBJ1-2,TRBV19,TGTGCCAGTACCCCCAGGGGCGACTATGGCTACACCTTC,CASTPRGDYGYTF
-,-,TRBJ2-3,TRBV27,TGTGCCAGCAGTTTGGGTAGCGGCTCTAGCACAGATACGCAGTATTTT,CASSLGSGSSTDTQYF
-,-,TRBJ2-2,TRBV9,TGTGCCAGCAGCGTTTTTACGAACACCGGGGAGCTGTTTTTT,CASSVFTNTGELFF
-,-,TRBJ2-3,TRBV18,TGTGCCAGCTCACGTCAAGGTCAGGAGCTGGGCACAGATACGCAGTATTTT,CASSRQGQELGTDTQYF
TRBD1,-,TRBJ1-2,TRBV7-9,TGTGCCAGCAGCCCGGGACAGGGCCCTTATGGCTACACCTTC,CASSPGQGPYGYTF
-,-,TRBJ1-1,TRBV6-1,TGTGCCAGCCGCAGTCCGAACACTGAAGCTTTCTTT,CASRSPNTEAFF
-,-,TRBJ1-4,TRBV7-8,TGTGCCAGCAGCCTGACCTCGCGGTATGAAAAACTGTTTTTT,CASSLTSRYEKLFF
-,-,TRBJ1-2,TRBV7-2,TGTGCCAGCAGCTTAAACAGGGTTCCAGGCTATGGCTACACCTTC,CASSLNRVPGYGYTF
-,few,TRBJ1-5,TRBV2,TGTGCCAGCGGGATTACTAGCAATCAGCCCCAGCATTTT,CASGITSNQPQHF
-,-,TRBJ2-1,TRBV30,TGTGCCTGGAGTACCGGGACCAGCTCCTACAATGAGCAGTTCTTC,CAWSTGTSSYNEQFF
-,-,TRBJ2-1,TRBV11-2,TGTGCCAGCAGGGCGATATCCGGGGGGCGGAGCTCCTACAATGAGCAGTTCTTC,CASRAISGGRSSYNEQFF
-,-,TRBJ1-1,TRBV5-1,TGCGCCAGCAGGGACGGTCCGGGGACTGAAGCTTTCTTT,CASRDGPGTEAFF
TRBD2,-,TRBJ2-7,TRBV10-3,TGTGCCATCAGGGGGGCTAGCGGGAGGGCCCAAGGGGAACCCTACGAGCAGTACTTC,CAIRGASGRAQGEPYEQYF
-,-,TRBJ1-2,TRBV2,TGTGCCAGCGGTGAATACAGCTATGGCTACACCTTC,CASGEYSYGYTF
-,-,TRBJ2-5,TRBV5-1,TGCGCCAGCAGCAATGGCCCCCAAGAGACCCAGTACTTC,CASSNGPQETQYF
-,-,TRBJ1-2,TRBV18,TGTGCCAGCTCACCCCCAGGGGCACGAGCCACAAACTATGGCTACACCTTC,CASSPPGARATNYGYTF
TRBD2,-,TRBJ2-7,TRBV5-4,TGTGCCAGCAGCCTAATTAGCGGGCGATCCTACGAGCAGTACTTC,CASSLISGRSYEQYF
-,few,TRBJ2-5,TRBV7-2,TGTGCCAGCAGCTTATTTGGAGGGAGCATACAAGAGACCCAGTACTTC,CASSLFGGSIQETQYF
-,-,TRBJ2-7,TRBV7-2,TGTGCCAGCAGCTTAGGGGACTGGGGGCCCTACGAGCAGTACTTC,CASSLGDWGPYEQYF
-,-,TRBJ2-5,TRBV7-8,TGTGCCAGCAGCCCCCAAGGGTTGGGGGAGACCCAGTACTTC,CASSPQGLGETQYF
-,-,TRBJ2-7,TRBV5-1,TGCGCCAGCACCCCCACTGGGGGGGCCATAACCTACGAGCAGTACTTC,CASTPTGGAITYEQYF